These 19 T cell receptor beta chains were sequenced from one sample in a study of T cell responses to AZD1222 COVID-19 vaccine. Assay used: immunoSEQ multiplex PCR; TCRdb lists only in-frame clones, some missing. The table includes around 130,000 clones, 93% detected once. The specimen was peripheral blood, collected on day 0 of AZD1222 vaccination. These receptors were obtained from an adult in good health.

Details on this clone: At one end, the junction sequence differs from germline, possibly due to a read error. The chain carries TRBV30 and TRBJ1-2, with 7 bases lining up with TRBD1. Germline CDR1 is GTSNPN and CDR2 is SVGIG (reference sequence). This CDR3 contains 11 residues. The chain's CDR3 is CASPGRGFPSF. CDR3 DNA sequence: TGTGCCTCCCCCGGCAGGGGGTTCCCTTCCTTC.

The chain joins TRBV27 to TRBJ2-7; possibly TRBD1 for D (6 bases). Germline CDR1 MNHEY, CDR2 SMNVEV (reference sequence). Trimming cost V 4 bases and J 3 bases, with 13 bases left between them. This CDR3 comprises 14 residues. The CDR3 DNA reads as TGTGCCAGCAGTTCTATCGGGACAAGCTACGAGCAGTACTTC. Translated, it gives CASSSIGTSYEQYF.

The chain recombines TRBV2 with TRBJ1-1; D is possibly TRBD1 (6 bases). CDR1 is SNHLY, CDR2 FYNNEI, per germline. There are 13 residues in the CDR3. The V end was cut by 6 bases, the J end by 5 bases, with 13 bases between. The CDR3 DNA sequence: TGTGCCAGCAGCCCCGGCACAGGGACTGAAGCTTTCTTT. Translated, it gives CASSPGTGTEAFF.

The chain employs TRBV4-2 and TRBJ2-3; 8 nucleotides agree with TRBD2. The V gene end was trimmed by 0 bases and the J gene end by 5 bases; junction bases not matched to a gene: 7. CDR1 LGHNA and CDR2 YNFKEQ come from the germline V gene. The CDR3 loop spans 16 amino acids. CDR3 bases: TGTGCCAGCAGCCAAGAGCGGGGGGCCTTCTTAGATACGCAGTATTTT. As protein: CASSQERGAFLDTQYF.

The genes are TRBV6-6 and TRBJ1-1, with TRBD1 matching 7 bases. The CDR3 is made up of 16 amino acids. In germline, CDR1 is MNHNY, CDR2 SVGAGI (reference sequence). Trimming at V came to 6 bases and at J to 6 bases, leaving 16 bases not matched to a gene. The CDR3 sequence: CASRGPTGRVGAEAFF. Here the CDR3 DNA reads TGTGCCAGCAGAGGGCCGACAGGGAGGGTCGGGGCTGAAGCTTTCTTT.

The V gene is TRBV5-5, the J gene TRBJ2-1, with D perhaps TRBD2 (5 bases). The CDR3 has 15 amino acids. Trimming cost V 3 bases and J 2 bases, with 12 bases left between them. The V gene's germline CDR1 is SGHKS and CDR2 YYEKEE (reference sequence). For the CDR3, the DNA is TGTGCCAGCAGCTGGAGGACCAGCCCCTACAATGAGCAGTTCTTC. This encodes CASSWRTSPYNEQFF.

This chain uses TRBV9 with TRBJ1-1, with D possibly being TRBD1 (5 bases). The V end lost 1 base, the J end lost 2 bases, and 6 bases lay between the germline ends. In germline, CDR1 is SGDLS, CDR2 YYNGEE. The CDR3 totals 13 residues. CDR3 protein: CASSVQGNTEAFF. CDR3 DNA sequence: TGTGCCAGCAGCGTACAGGGTAACACTGAAGCTTTCTTT.

The chain has TRBV28 and TRBJ1-5; perhaps TRBD1 as D (5 bases). CDR1 and CDR2 (germline): MDHEN, SYDVKM. The CDR3 has 14 amino acids. Trimming shortened V by 1 base and J by 5 bases, and 9 bases separated the two germline ends. CDR3 amino acids: CASSLLRGDQPQHF. For the CDR3, the DNA is TGTGCCAGCAGTTTATTACGGGGGGATCAGCCCCAGCATTTT.

The rearrangement links TRBV6-5 to TRBJ1-2; 8 bases align to TRBD1. Germline V gives CDR1 MNHEY, CDR2 SVGAGI. CDR3 size: 14 residues. The trim removed 8 bases at V and 2 bases at J, leaving 7 bases unmatched. This CDR3 is CASAITGGNYGYTF. The CDR3 region has the DNA TGTGCCAGCGCAATTACAGGGGGAAACTATGGCTACACCTTC.

V gene TRBV19 combines with J gene TRBJ1-2; 12 nucleotides align to TRBD1. CDR3 length: 16 residues. Germline CDR1 LNHDA, CDR2 SQIVND (reference sequence). With 5 bases clipped from V and 4 bases from J, the junction kept 8 bases outside the gene matches. CDR3 sequence: CASSSGTGGWSYGYTF. As DNA, the CDR3 is TGTGCCAGTAGTTCCGGGACAGGGGGCTGGAGCTATGGCTACACCTTC. The variable domain in full, with the rest retrieved from reference TRBV19 and TRBJ1-2, is DGGITQSPKYLFRKEGQNVTLSCEQNLNHDAMYWYRQDPGQGLRLIYYSQIVNDFQKGDIAEGYSVSREKKESFPLTVTSAQKNPTAFYLCASSSGTGGWSYGYTFGSGTRLTVV.

The chain has TRBV5-1 and TRBJ1-4, with no clear D. The CDR3 length is 15 residues. V was clipped by 5 bases and J by 6 bases, with 17 bases between them. Germline V lookup: CDR1 SGHRS, CDR2 YFSETQ. CDR3 region: CASRFGRVWDEKLFF. Here the CDR3 DNA reads TGCGCCAGCAGATTTGGTAGGGTTTGGGATGAAAAACTGTTTTTT. Full variable domain (remainder filled in from reference TRBV5-1 and TRBJ1-4): KAGVTQTPRYLIKTRGQQVTLSCSPISGHRSVSWYQQTPGQGLQFLFEYFSETQRNKGNFPGRFSGRQFSNSRSEMNVSTLELGDSALYLCASRFGRVWDEKLFFGSGTQLSVL.

The rearrangement uses TRBV27 and TRBJ1-6; D not certain. The germline CDR1 and CDR2 sequences are MNHEY and SMNVEV (reference sequence). V lost 6 bases and J lost 13, with 16 bases in between. The CDR3 runs 13 residues. The CDR3: CASRDGGLGPLHF. CDR3 coding DNA: TGTGCCAGCAGGGACGGCGGCCTGGGCCCCCTCCACTTT.

The rearrangement links TRBV19 to TRBJ1-5, with D possibly matching TRBD1 (6 bases). The V end was cut by 6 bases, the J end by 3 bases, with 9 bases between. Germline V gives CDR1 LNHDA, CDR2 SQIVND (reference sequence). The CDR3 has 13 amino acids. The CDR3 DNA sequence: TGTGCCAGTAGGGACAGACCCAATCAGCCCCAGCATTTT. Protein sequence: CASRDRPNQPQHF.

V and J are TRBV7-8 and TRBJ2-7; 7 bases map to TRBD2. The junction had 15 bases not matched to a gene; V was cut back by 4 bases and J by 3 bases. Germline V gene data show CDR1 as SGHVS and CDR2 as FQNEAQ. The CDR3 loop spans 17 amino acids. DNA of the CDR3: TGTGCCAGCAGCTCCGGACGGGGGGTAGCGGGCGACTACGAGCAGTACTTC. Residues: CASSSGRGVAGDYEQYF.

V usage is TRBV10-3 and J usage is TRBJ2-1; D may be TRBD1 (6 bases). The germline V and J ends were trimmed by 4 bases and 9 bases, with 7 bases remaining between them. Per the germline V gene, CDR1 is ENHRY and CDR2 is SYGVKD. This CDR3 comprises 11 residues. In DNA form, the CDR3 reads TGTGCCATCAGTGGGACAGCTGAGCAGTTCTTC. Its protein product is CAISGTAEQFF.

The chain joins TRBV19 to TRBJ2-7; 8 nucleotides agree with TRBD2. Per germline, CDR1 LNHDA and CDR2 SQIVND (reference sequence). The CDR3 spans 14 residues. With 6 bases clipped from V and 2 bases from J, the junction kept 6 bases outside the gene matches. This CDR3 reads CASSPLAGTYEQYF. CDR3 DNA: TGTGCCAGTAGCCCTTTAGCGGGGACCTACGAGCAGTACTTC.

This clone has a single count. This sequence joins TRBV6-5 and TRBJ2-1; 8 bases are shared with TRBD2. Germline trimming cut 8 bases from V and 4 bases from J; bases unmatched to any gene: 10. This CDR3 comprises 15 residues. Germline V gives CDR1 MNHEY, CDR2 SVGAGI. The CDR3 sequence is CASGAGRGLYNEQFF. The DNA for the CDR3 is TGTGCCAGCGGAGCCGGGAGGGGACTTTACAATGAGCAGTTCTTC.

The V and J genes are TRBV25-1 and TRBJ1-2; D gene ambiguous. V dropped 5 bases and J dropped 3 bases, with 10 bases sitting between them. The CDR3 runs 13 residues. The germline CDR1 and CDR2 sequences are MGHDK and SYGVNS. The CDR3 is CASSPGEYYGYTF. The DNA of the CDR3 is TGTGCCAGCAGTCCCGGAGAGTACTATGGCTACACCTTC.

The genes are TRBV27 and TRBJ2-2; TRBD2 agrees at 10 bases. Germline CDR1 reads MNHEY; CDR2 reads SMNVEV (reference sequence). The CDR3 consists of 20 residues. V shed 1 base, J shed 0 bases, and the junction held 11 bases outside the gene matches. The CDR3 here is CASSLLRGPSGGPNTGELFF. In DNA, the CDR3 is TGTGCCAGCAGTTTATTACGTGGCCCTAGCGGGGGCCCGAACACCGGGGAGCTGTTTTTT.